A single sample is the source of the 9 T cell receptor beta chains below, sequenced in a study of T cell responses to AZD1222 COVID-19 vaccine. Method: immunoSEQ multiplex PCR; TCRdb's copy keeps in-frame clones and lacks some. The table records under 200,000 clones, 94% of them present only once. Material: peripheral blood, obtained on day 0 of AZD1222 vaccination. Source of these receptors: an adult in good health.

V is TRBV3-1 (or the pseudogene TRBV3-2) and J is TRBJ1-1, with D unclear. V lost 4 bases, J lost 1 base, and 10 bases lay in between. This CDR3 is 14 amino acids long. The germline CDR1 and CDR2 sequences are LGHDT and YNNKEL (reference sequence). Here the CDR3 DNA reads TGTGCCAGCAGCCCGGGGTACGGGAACACTGAAGCTTTCTTT. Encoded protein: CASSPGYGNTEAFF.

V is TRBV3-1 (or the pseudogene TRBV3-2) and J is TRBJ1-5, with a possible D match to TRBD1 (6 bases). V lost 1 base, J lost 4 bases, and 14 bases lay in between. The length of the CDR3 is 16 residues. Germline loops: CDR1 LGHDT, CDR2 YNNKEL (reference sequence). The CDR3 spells CASSQAGAGANQPQHF. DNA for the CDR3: TGTGCCAGCAGCCAAGCGGGAGCGGGGGCGAATCAGCCCCAGCATTTT.

In DNA form, the CDR3 reads TGTGCCAGTAGTCCTACAGGGGCAGAGACCCAGTACTTC. The encoded protein is CASSPTGAETQYF. This chain uses TRBV19 with TRBJ2-5, with 7 bases identical to TRBD1. Per germline, CDR1 LNHDA and CDR2 SQIVND (reference sequence). The CDR3 totals 13 residues. The V segment lost 5 bases and the J segment 4 bases; nucleotides outside the gene matches: 4.

CDR3 loop: CASSSESAPSLGYTF. As DNA, the CDR3 is TGTGCCAGCAGCTCGGAATCTGCCCCCTCCCTGGGCTACACCTTC. This chain joins TRBV5-4 and TRBJ1-2, with unresolved D. Trimming removed 3 bases at V and 8 bases at J, with 20 bases between. The CDR3 is 15 residues long. The germline V gene has CDR1 SGHNT and CDR2 YYREEE (reference sequence).

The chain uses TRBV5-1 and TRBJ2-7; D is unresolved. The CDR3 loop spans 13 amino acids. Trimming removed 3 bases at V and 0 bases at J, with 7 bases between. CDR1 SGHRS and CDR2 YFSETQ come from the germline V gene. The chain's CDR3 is CASSSDNSYEQYF. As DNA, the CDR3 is TGCGCCAGCAGCTCCGACAACTCCTACGAGCAGTACTTC.

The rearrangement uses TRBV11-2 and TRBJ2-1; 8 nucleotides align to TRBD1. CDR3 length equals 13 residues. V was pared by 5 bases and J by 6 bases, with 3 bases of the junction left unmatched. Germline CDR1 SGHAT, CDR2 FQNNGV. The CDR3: CASSNQGANEQFF. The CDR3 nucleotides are TGTGCCAGCAGCAACCAGGGGGCCAATGAGCAGTTCTTC.

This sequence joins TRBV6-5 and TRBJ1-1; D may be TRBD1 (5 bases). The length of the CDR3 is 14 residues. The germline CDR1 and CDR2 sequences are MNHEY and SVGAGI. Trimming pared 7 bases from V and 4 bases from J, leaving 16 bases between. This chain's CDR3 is CASIQGGGRTEAFF. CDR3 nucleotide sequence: TGTGCCAGCATTCAGGGAGGTGGTCGCACTGAAGCTTTCTTT.

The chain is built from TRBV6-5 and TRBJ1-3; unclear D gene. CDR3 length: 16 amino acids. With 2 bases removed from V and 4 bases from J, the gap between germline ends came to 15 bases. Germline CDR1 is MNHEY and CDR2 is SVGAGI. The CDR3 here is CASSYLFGLAGNTIYF. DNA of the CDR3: TGTGCCAGCAGTTACCTCTTTGGTTTGGCCGGAAACACCATATATTTT.

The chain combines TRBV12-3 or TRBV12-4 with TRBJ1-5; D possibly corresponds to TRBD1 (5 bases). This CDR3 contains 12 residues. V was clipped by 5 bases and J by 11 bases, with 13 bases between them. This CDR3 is CASSQGAVAQHF. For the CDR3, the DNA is TGTGCCAGCAGTCAGGGAGCTGTGGCCCAGCATTTT.